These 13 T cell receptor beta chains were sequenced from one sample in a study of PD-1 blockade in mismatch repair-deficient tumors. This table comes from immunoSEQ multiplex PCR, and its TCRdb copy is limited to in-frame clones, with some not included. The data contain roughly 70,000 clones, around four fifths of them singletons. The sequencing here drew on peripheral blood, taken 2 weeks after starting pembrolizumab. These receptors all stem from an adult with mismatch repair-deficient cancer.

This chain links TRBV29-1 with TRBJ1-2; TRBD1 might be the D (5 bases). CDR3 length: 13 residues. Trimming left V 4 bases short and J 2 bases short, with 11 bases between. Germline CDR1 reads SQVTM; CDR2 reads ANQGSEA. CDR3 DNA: TGCAGCGTTGCGAGACAGAACAACTATGGCTACACCTTC. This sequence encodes CSVARQNNYGYTF. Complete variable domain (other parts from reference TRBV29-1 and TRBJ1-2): SAVISQKPSRDICQRGTSLTIQCQVDSQVTMMFWYRQQPGQSLTLIATANQGSEATYESGFVIDKFPISRPNLTFSTLTVSNMSPEDSSIYLCSVARQNNYGYTFGSGTRLTVV.

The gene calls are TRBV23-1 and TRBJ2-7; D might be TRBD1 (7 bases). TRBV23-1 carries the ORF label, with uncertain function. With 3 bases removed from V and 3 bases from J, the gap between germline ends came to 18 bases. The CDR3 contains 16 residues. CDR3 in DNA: TGCGCCAGCAGTCAGGACAGGAGGGACCCCGGCTACGAGCAGTACTTC. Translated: CASSQDRRDPGYEQYF.

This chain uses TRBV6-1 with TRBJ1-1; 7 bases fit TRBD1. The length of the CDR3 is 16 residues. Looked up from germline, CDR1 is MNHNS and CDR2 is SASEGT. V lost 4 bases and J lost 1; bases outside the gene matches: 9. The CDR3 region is CASSVTGELWNTEAFF. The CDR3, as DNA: TGTGCCAGCAGTGTTACAGGGGAGTTGTGGAACACTGAAGCTTTCTTT.

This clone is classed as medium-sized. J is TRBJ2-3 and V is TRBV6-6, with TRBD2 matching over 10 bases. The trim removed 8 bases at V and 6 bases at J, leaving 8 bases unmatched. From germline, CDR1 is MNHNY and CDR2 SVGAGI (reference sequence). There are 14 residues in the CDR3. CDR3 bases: TGTGCCAGCCGACTAGCGGGTCCTGGGGATACGCAGTATTTT. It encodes CASRLAGPGDTQYF.

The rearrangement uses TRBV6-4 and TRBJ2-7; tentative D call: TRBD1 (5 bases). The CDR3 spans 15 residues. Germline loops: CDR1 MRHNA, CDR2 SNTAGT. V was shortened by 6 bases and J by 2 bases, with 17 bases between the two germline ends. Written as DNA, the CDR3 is TGTGCCAGCAGAGGACATAAGGAGTTCCCCTACGAGCAGTACTTC. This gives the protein CASRGHKEFPYEQYF.

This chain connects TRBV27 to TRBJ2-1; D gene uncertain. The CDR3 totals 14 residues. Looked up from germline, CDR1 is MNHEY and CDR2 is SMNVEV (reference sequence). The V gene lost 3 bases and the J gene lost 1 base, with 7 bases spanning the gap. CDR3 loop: CASSLWQSYNEQFF. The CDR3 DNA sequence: TGTGCCAGCAGTTTGTGGCAGTCCTACAATGAGCAGTTCTTC.

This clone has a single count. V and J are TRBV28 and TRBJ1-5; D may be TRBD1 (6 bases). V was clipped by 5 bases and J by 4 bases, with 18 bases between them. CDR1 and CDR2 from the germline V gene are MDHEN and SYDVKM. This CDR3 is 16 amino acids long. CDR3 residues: CASSPKLTGRNQPQHF. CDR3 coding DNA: TGTGCCAGCAGTCCGAAACTGACAGGCAGGAATCAGCCCCAGCATTTT.

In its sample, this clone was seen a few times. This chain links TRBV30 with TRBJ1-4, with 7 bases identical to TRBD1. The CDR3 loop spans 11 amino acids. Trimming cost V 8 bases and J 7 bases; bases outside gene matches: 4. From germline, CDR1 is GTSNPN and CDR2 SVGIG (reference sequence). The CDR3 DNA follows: TGTGCCGGGAACAGGGGTGAAAAACTGTTTTTT. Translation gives CAGNRGEKLFF.

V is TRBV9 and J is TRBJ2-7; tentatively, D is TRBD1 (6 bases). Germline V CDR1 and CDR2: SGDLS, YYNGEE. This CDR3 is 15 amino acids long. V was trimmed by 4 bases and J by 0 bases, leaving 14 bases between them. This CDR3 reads CASSPHRDLSYEQYF. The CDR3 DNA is TGTGCCAGCAGCCCCCACAGGGACCTCTCCTACGAGCAGTACTTC.

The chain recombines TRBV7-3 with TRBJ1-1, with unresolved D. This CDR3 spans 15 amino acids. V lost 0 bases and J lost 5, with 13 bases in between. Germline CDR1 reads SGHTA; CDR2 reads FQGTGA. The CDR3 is CASSLTMAGWTEAFF. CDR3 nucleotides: TGTGCCAGCAGCTTAACGATGGCAGGCTGGACTGAAGCTTTCTTT. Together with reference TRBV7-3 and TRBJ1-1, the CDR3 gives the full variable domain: GAGVSQTPSNKVTEKGKYVELRCDPISGHTALYWYRQSLGQGPEFLIYFQGTGAADDSGLPNDRFFAVRPEGSVSTLKIQRTERGDSAVYLCASSLTMAGWTEAFFGQGTRLTVV.

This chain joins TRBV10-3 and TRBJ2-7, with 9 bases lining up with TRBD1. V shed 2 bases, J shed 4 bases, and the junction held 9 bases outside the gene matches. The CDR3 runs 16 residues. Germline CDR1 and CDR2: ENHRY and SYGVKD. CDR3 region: CAISEARDRVQYEQYF. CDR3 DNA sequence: TGTGCCATCAGTGAGGCCCGGGACAGGGTCCAATACGAGCAGTACTTC.

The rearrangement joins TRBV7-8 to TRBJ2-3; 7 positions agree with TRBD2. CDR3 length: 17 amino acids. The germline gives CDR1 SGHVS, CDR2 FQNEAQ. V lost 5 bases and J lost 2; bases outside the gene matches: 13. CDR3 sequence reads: CASSPGIWGLHTDTQYF. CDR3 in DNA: TGTGCCAGCAGCCCAGGAATATGGGGACTACACACAGATACGCAGTATTTT.

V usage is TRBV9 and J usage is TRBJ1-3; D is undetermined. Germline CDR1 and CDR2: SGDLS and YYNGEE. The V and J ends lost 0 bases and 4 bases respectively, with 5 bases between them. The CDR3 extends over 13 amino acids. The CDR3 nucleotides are TGTGCCAGCAGCGTAGATACCGGAAACACCATATATTTT. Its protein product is CASSVDTGNTIYF.